The clone carrying this T cell receptor (beta chain) has only a few counts. Antigen: not known. J was trimmed by 1 base and V by 4 bases; bases with no gene match: 2. Germline V gene sequence: CDR1 DFQATT, CDR2 SNEGSKA (reference sequence). The CDR3 sequence is 13 residues long. The data were taken from a study of CD8 T cells in ankylosing spondylitis. Library preparation for TCR beta used quantitative 5'-RACE with molecular barcodes. TCRdb reprocessed the 5' RACE reads with MiXCR, giving one entry per CDR3 protein. The sample has approximately 220,000 distinct CDR3 sequences, 10% seen once. Study findings and constraints: Earlier reports found some motif variants in synovial fluid and blood in reactive arthritis.

The sequence was collected from a male donor with ankylosing spondylitis or in good health (not recorded which). The V and J genes are TRBV20-1 and TRBJ2-3, with 7 positions matching TRBD2. Sequencing input: blood, either unsorted or a sorted T cell fraction (not recorded which). The CDR3 is CSANGGGTDTQYF. The CDR3 bases are TGCAGTGCTAATGGGGGGGGCACAGATACGCAGTATTTT.